This T cell receptor beta chain was obtained from a study of cytomegalovirus exposure and HLA in healthy donors. About the research overall: HLA-typed donors were the source of approximately 85 million unique TCRs held in an early data release.

Worth noting for this clone: Its antigen is unidentified.

Notes on the study in general: Rare TCR sequences predominated, though certain public TCRs were found in many donors. Common viral pathogens seemed to be connected with several of the most significant clusters, according to a later analysis.

Germline values: CDR1 KGHSH, CDR2 LQKENI. The CDR3 loop spans 15 amino acids. V shed 4 bases and J 7 bases; nucleotides not matched to a gene: 6. The study ran its PCR with 60 Vbeta and 13 Jbeta primers. Assay used: immunoSEQ multiplex PCR; TCRdb lists only in-frame clones, some missing. Of about 59,000 clones listed, 70% to 75% were seen once; the top ten hold about 6.8%. Sequencing input: PBMCs. The genes are TRBV18 and TRBJ1-6; TRBD1 matches 8 bases. This TCR was recovered from a man aged 25-45 years in good health and CMV-seropositive. DNA of the CDR3: TGTGCCAGCTCACTACAGACAGGGGAGAATTCACCCCTCCACTTT. It specifies CASSLQTGENSPLHF.